These 30 T cell receptor beta chains came from one sample sequenced in a study of ipilimumab plus nivolumab after autologous stem cell transplantation. Data came from immunoSEQ multiplex PCR; TCRdb stores just in-frame clones and leaves some out. The sample has 2,500 to 3,500 clones, 80% to 90% seen once. The material was PBMCs, obtained in a trial of ipilimumab plus nivolumab as post-transplant consolidation. These receptors were taken from a male donor with multiple myeloma.

The CDR3 reads CSARPVFGAFF. In DNA, the CDR3 is TGCAGTGCGAGACCCGTTTTCGGGGCTTTCTTT. The chain couples TRBV20-1 to TRBJ1-1; D gene unclear. Trimming removed 6 bases at V and 11 bases at J, with 16 bases between. This CDR3 has 11 residues. Germline loops: CDR1 DFQATT, CDR2 SNEGSKA (reference sequence).

The chain recombines TRBV7-2 with TRBJ2-5; weak D call: TRBD2 (5 bases). The CDR3 contains 17 residues. V was trimmed by 5 bases and J by 4 bases, leaving 23 bases between them. CDR1 is SGHTA, CDR2 FQGNSA, per germline. Here the CDR3 reads CASSLSGLGSWRETQYF. The CDR3 DNA is TGTGCCAGCAGCCTGTCGGGTTTGGGGAGCTGGCGAGAGACCCAGTACTTC.

The chain has TRBV29-1 and TRBJ1-1; possibly TRBD1 for D (6 bases). The germline V and J ends were trimmed by 7 bases and 5 bases, with 20 bases remaining between them. CDR1 and CDR2 from the germline V gene are SQVTM and ANQGSEA. The CDR3 runs 14 residues. The CDR3, as DNA: TGCAGCGCCCGAGGTAGACAGGACTCGACTGAAGCTTTCTTT. This sequence encodes CSARGRQDSTEAFF.

In its sample, this clone was seen once. This chain joins TRBV19 and TRBJ1-2; weak D call: TRBD1 (5 bases). V was clipped by 2 bases and J by 3 bases, with 13 bases between them. Germline lookup yields CDR1 LNHDA and CDR2 SQIVND (reference sequence). This CDR3 comprises 15 residues. The CDR3 DNA sequence: TGTGCCAGTAGTATACAGGGAACATTGGACTATGGCTACACCTTC. Translated: CASSIQGTLDYGYTF.

V usage is TRBV5-1 and J usage is TRBJ2-7; TRBD1 might be the D (5 bases). The CDR3 runs 12 residues. Germline assignment: CDR1 SGHRS and CDR2 YFSETQ. Trimming shortened V by 4 bases and J by 3 bases, and 8 bases separated the two germline ends. CDR3 amino acids: CASSTDSYEQYF. CDR3 nucleotides: TGCGCCAGCAGCACAGACAGCTACGAGCAGTACTTC.

A single count supports this clone. The chain uses TRBV15 and TRBJ1-3; D unresolved. In germline, CDR1 is LNHNV, CDR2 YYDKDF (reference sequence). Trimming took 4 bases from V and 5 from J, leaving 3 bases between them. This CDR3 is built from 11 residues. Written as DNA, the CDR3 is TGTGCCACCAGCACGAGAAACACCATATATTTT. As protein: CATSTRNTIYF.

CDR3 region: CASSPPNPTTLQFF. The CDR3 DNA sequence: TGTGCCAGCTCACCACCAAACCCGACTACACTGCAGTTCTTC. The V and J genes are TRBV18 and TRBJ2-1, with D perhaps matching TRBD2 (5 bases). The V gene lost 0 bases and the J gene lost 12 bases, with 15 bases spanning the gap. Germline lookup yields CDR1 KGHSH and CDR2 LQKENI. This CDR3 is 14 amino acids long.

The CDR3 DNA reads as TGTGCCATCAGTGAGGCCGCCCCAGGAGGACAGCCCCAGCATTTT. Translating gives CAISEAAPGGQPQHF. The V call is TRBV10-3, the J call TRBJ1-5, with D hard to call. Germline CDR1 reads ENHRY; CDR2 reads SYGVKD. V lost 2 bases to trimming and J lost 7 bases, with 15 bases between them. The CDR3 is 15 amino acids.

The chain recombines TRBV5-1 with TRBJ1-3, with 8 positions matching TRBD1. CDR3 size: 16 residues. Looked up from germline, CDR1 is SGHRS and CDR2 is YFSETQ. V was pared by 4 bases and J by 3 bases, with 9 bases of the junction left unmatched. The CDR3 nucleotides are TGCGCCAGCAGCCTAGGACAGGGTTTAAATGGAAACACCATATATTTT. Amino acids: CASSLGQGLNGNTIYF. Using reference TRBV5-1 and TRBJ1-3 for the parts outside the CDR3, the full variable domain is KAGVTQTPRYLIKTRGQQVTLSCSPISGHRSVSWYQQTPGQGLQFLFEYFSETQRNKGNFPGRFSGRQFSNSRSEMNVSTLELGDSALYLCASSLGQGLNGNTIYFGEGSWLTVV.

The V gene is TRBV7-9, the J gene TRBJ1-4; possibly TRBD1 for D (5 bases). Trimming pared 1 base from V and 4 bases from J, leaving 10 bases between. Germline lookup yields CDR1 SEHNR and CDR2 FQNEAQ (reference sequence). The CDR3 covers 15 residues. CDR3 protein: CASSLEAGRNEKLFF. The CDR3 DNA reads TGTGCCAGCAGCTTAGAGGCAGGGCGTAATGAAAAACTGTTTTTT.

The V call is TRBV12-5, the J call TRBJ2-1; TRBD1 aligns across 7 bases. The germline V gene has CDR1 LGHNT and CDR2 FRNRAP. This CDR3 has 13 amino acids. The V segment lost 3 bases and the J segment 7 bases; nucleotides outside the gene matches: 3. CDR3 sequence: CASGFTGVNEQFF. The CDR3 nucleotides are TGTGCTAGTGGTTTTACAGGGGTGAATGAGCAGTTCTTC.

The CDR3 reads CASSERLQSSGNTIYF. Here the CDR3 DNA reads TGTGCCAGCAGTGAGAGGCTTCAGAGCTCTGGAAACACCATATATTTT. The chain employs TRBV2 and TRBJ1-3, with D uncertain. V was trimmed by 3 bases and J by 0 bases, leaving 12 bases between them. The CDR3 spans 16 residues. In germline, CDR1 is SNHLY, CDR2 FYNNEI.

CDR3 sequence reads: CASSGTGQLYEQYF. The CDR3 DNA is TGTGCCAGCAGTGGGACAGGACAGCTTTACGAGCAGTACTTC. This chain joins TRBV25-1 and TRBJ2-5; 7 positions match TRBD1. The J call may not be correct, given that the DNA end is closer to TRBJ2-7. The CDR3 consists of 14 residues. CDR1 is MGHDK and CDR2 is SYGVNS in the germline V gene.

The chain is built from TRBV7-2 and TRBJ2-3; the D gene is possibly TRBD2 (5 bases). From germline, CDR1 is SGHTA and CDR2 FQGNSA. V lost 4 bases and J 3 bases, leaving 8 bases between the germline ends. There are 13 residues in the CDR3. The CDR3 spells CASSSGITDTQYF. The CDR3 bases are TGTGCCAGCAGCTCGGGAATTACAGATACGCAGTATTTT.

In nucleotides, the CDR3 is TGTGCTAGTGGTCACGGGGGGGACAATCAGCCCCAGCATTTT. Translation gives CASGHGGDNQPQHF. This chain connects TRBV12-5 to TRBJ1-5; perhaps TRBD1 as D (5 bases). The CDR3 contains 14 residues. V was shortened by 5 bases and J by 3 bases, with 11 bases between the two germline ends. CDR1 is LGHNT and CDR2 is FRNRAP in the germline V gene.

The V call is TRBV10-3, the J call TRBJ1-5; TRBD1 might be the D (5 bases). Germline loops: CDR1 ENHRY, CDR2 SYGVKD. V was trimmed by 4 bases and J by 4 bases, leaving 8 bases between them. The CDR3 has 13 residues. The CDR3 is CAISGAGNQPQHF. CDR3 bases: TGTGCCATCAGTGGGGCAGGGAATCAGCCCCAGCATTTT.

The chain carries TRBV10-3 and TRBJ2-1; D tentatively fits TRBD1 or TRBD2 (6 bases each). Deletions cut 6 bases from V and 5 bases from J, with 23 bases between. CDR1 and CDR2 from the germline V gene are ENHRY and SYGVKD. The CDR3 has 17 residues. CDR3 loop: CAIRAGGEQGPNNEQFF. CDR3 DNA: TGTGCCATCAGGGCGGGCGGGGAACAGGGCCCCAACAATGAGCAGTTCTTC.

Regarding this clone: At one end the junction does not follow the germline gene, possibly because of a read error. The chain uses TRBV10-3 and TRBJ1-1; D is uncertain. Germline lookup yields CDR1 ENHRY and CDR2 SYGVKD. The CDR3 contains 13 residues. In DNA form, the CDR3 reads TGTGCCATCCGTGAACACGACGGTTCGCAAGCTTTCTTT. Translating it yields CAIREHDGSQAFF.

This clone came up a few times. The chain is built from TRBV15 and TRBJ1-2, with D tentatively TRBD1 (6 bases). The CDR3 is 14 amino acids. Germline CDR1 reads LNHNV; CDR2 reads YYDKDF (reference sequence). The V end lost 0 bases, the J end lost 8 bases, and 13 bases lay between the germline ends. DNA of the CDR3: TGTGCCACCAGCAGAGAAAGGGGGGTGGGCGGCTACACCTTC. It translates to CATSRERGVGGYTF.

V usage is TRBV11-2 and J usage is TRBJ2-5, with no clear D. This CDR3 comprises 16 residues. CDR1 is SGHAT and CDR2 is FQNNGV in the germline V gene. V lost 2 bases and J lost 5, with 18 bases in between. CDR3 DNA: TGTGCCAGCAGCTTAAGTAAGGGCCCCCGGATGGAGACCCAGTACTTC. Translated, it gives CASSLSKGPRMETQYF.

The chain uses TRBV18 and TRBJ2-3; no clear D gene. The CDR3 sequence is 14 residues long. The V gene lost 2 bases and the J gene lost 2 bases, with 8 bases spanning the gap. The V gene's germline CDR1 is KGHSH and CDR2 LQKENI. The DNA for the CDR3 is TGTGCCAGCTCACCAGCTAAGATCACAGATACGCAGTATTTT. Translation: CASSPAKITDTQYF.

The V gene is TRBV5-1, the J gene TRBJ2-5; 7 bases map to TRBD2. This CDR3 is 15 amino acids long. The V and J ends lost 0 bases and 5 bases, in that order; junction bases with no gene match: 7. Germline values: CDR1 SGHRS, CDR2 YFSETQ. CDR3 region: CASSLAGTKGETQYF. CDR3 sequence (DNA): TGCGCCAGCAGCTTGGCCGGGACTAAAGGGGAGACCCAGTACTTC.

This rearrangement joins TRBV13 to TRBJ2-7; tentatively, D is TRBD1 (6 bases). Germline V gene lookup returns CDR1 PRHDT and CDR2 FYEKMQ (reference sequence). V lost 4 bases and J lost 2, with 15 bases in between. The CDR3 extends over 15 amino acids. As DNA, the CDR3 is TGTGCCAGCAGCTACACCGGGACAAGGCCCTACGAGCAGTACTTC. Amino acid sequence: CASSYTGTRPYEQYF.

The rearrangement links TRBV11-2 to TRBJ1-5; D unclear. Trimming stripped 0 bases from V and 0 bases from J, with 9 bases between. The CDR3 sequence is 16 residues long. Germline V gene data show CDR1 as SGHAT and CDR2 as FQNNGV. The CDR3 region has the DNA TGTGCCAGCAGCTTAGATGGCAGTTATAGCAATCAGCCCCAGCATTTT. It is translated as CASSLDGSYSNQPQHF. The whole variable domain, filled in from reference TRBV11-2 and TRBJ1-5, reads EAGVAQSPRYKIIEKRQSVAFWCNPISGHATLYWYQQILGQGPKLLIQFQNNGVVDDSQLPKDRFSAERLKGVDSTLKIQPAKLEDSAVYLCASSLDGSYSNQPQHFGDGTRLSIL.

This clone was counted only a few times. The rearrangement uses TRBV7-2 and TRBJ2-7; the match to TRBD1 covers 7 bases. Germline V gene lookup returns CDR1 SGHTA and CDR2 FQGNSA. Trimming at V came to 1 base and at J to 5 bases, leaving 2 bases not matched to a gene. The length of the CDR3 is 13 residues. CDR3 sequence: CASSLGQGDEQYF. CDR3 nucleotide sequence: TGTGCCAGCAGCTTAGGACAGGGTGACGAGCAGTACTTC.

In its sample, this clone was seen once. The V gene is TRBV30, the J gene TRBJ2-3; TRBD2 matches at 10 bases. The germline V gene encodes CDR1 GTSNPN and CDR2 SVGIG (reference sequence). Trimming cost V 2 bases and J 3 bases; bases outside gene matches: 5. CDR3 size: 15 residues. The CDR3 DNA reads TGTGCCTGGAGTCAGAGCGGGGGGGCTACAGATACGCAGTATTTT. Translating it yields CAWSQSGGATDTQYF.

V and J are TRBV6-5 and TRBJ2-1; 7 nucleotides agree with TRBD2. The CDR3 spans 13 residues. The trim removed 7 bases at V and 8 bases at J, leaving 8 bases unmatched. Germline V CDR1 and CDR2: MNHEY, SVGAGI. CDR3 region: CASTASGGHEQFF. CDR3 DNA sequence: TGTGCCAGCACCGCTAGCGGCGGTCATGAGCAGTTCTTC.

The V gene is TRBV2, the J gene TRBJ1-1; 7 bases line up with TRBD1. This CDR3 is built from 13 residues. Trimming cost V 6 bases and J 5 bases; bases outside gene matches: 6. Germline V gene data show CDR1 as SNHLY and CDR2 as FYNNEI. CDR3: CASRRTGVTEAFF. The CDR3 bases are TGTGCCAGCAGACGTACAGGGGTTACTGAAGCTTTCTTT.

The genes are TRBV4-1 and TRBJ1-3, with D perhaps matching TRBD1 (6 bases). Trimming removed 0 bases from V and 4 bases from J, with 7 bases in between. CDR3 size: 14 residues. CDR1 is MGHRA and CDR2 is YSYEKL in the germline V gene. CDR3 DNA: TGCGCCAGCAGCCAAGATACAGGGGGAAACACCATATATTTT. It is translated as CASSQDTGGNTIYF.

The chain recombines TRBV7-3 with TRBJ2-7; TRBD1 is a possible D gene (5 bases). Looked up from germline, CDR1 is SGHTA and CDR2 is FQGTGA. V was cut by 0 bases and J by 7 bases, with 13 bases left in between. This CDR3 is 14 amino acids long. CDR3 region: CASSLTEGVGEQYF. In nucleotides, the CDR3 is TGTGCCAGCAGCTTAACGGAAGGGGTTGGAGAGCAGTACTTC.